This T cell receptor beta chain was captured in a study of T cell repertoires in cytomegalovirus infection (dated by TCRdb to 2018 to 2020). For the wider study: The HLA type of each donor mattered for the analysis, because public TCR beta signatures pointed to carriage of CMV infection along with the matching HLA type.

The CDR3, cysteine through phenylalanine, is 16 amino acids long. The entry retains the CDR3 DNA only, 48 bases that are in frame from base 1. CDR1 and CDR2 were assigned from the germline V gene as SGHTA and FQGNSA. In the case of this clonotype: Its antigen remains undetermined. An end of the junction does not agree with germline; a read error may underlie this.

Sequencing relied on an Illumina HiSeq 1500. Through fastp at Q25 and MiXCR, TCRdb rebuilt clones from the public reads, retaining in-frame beta chains. Identical CDR3 protein sequences are pooled into one entry, listed with their most common genes and DNA. The sample table lists approximately 500,000 distinct CDR3 sequences, approximately 10% of them with a count of one. About a tenth of the sample belongs to the ten largest clones. What the study reported, not specific to this receptor: The ex vivo response was dominated by HLA-C-restricted CMV-specific TCR beta clonotypes, which also provided the single most frequent clonotype in two of eight donors. Carriers of CMV infection plus the relevant HLA type were discriminated by the cumulative frequency of public TCR beta family members in the study cohort and in an independent roughly 400-donor cohort.

Rearrangement joined TRBV7-2 to TRBJ1-4; the D gene remains uncertain. The clonotype comes from a human donor in good health (CMV status not recorded). Some clones in this sample may be carry-over from other donors' samples. The sequenced sample was PBMCs. The nucleotide sequence reads as follows: TGTGCCAGCAGCTTAAGAGGGAGGGTGAGCAATGGAAAACTGTTTTTT. Translation gives CASSLRGRVSNGKLFF.